This is a list of T cell receptor beta chains from one sample in a study of blood T cell repertoires in COVID-19. Sequencing used immunoSEQ multiplex PCR; TCRdb keeps in-frame clones, though not all of them. The table lists around 150,000 clones, 81% of them singletons. Material for sequencing was peripheral blood. These receptors all come from a human donor in a cohort sampled during active COVID-19. CDR3s include the opening cysteine and the closing phenylalanine or tryptophan. D genes are given only for firm matches. Not all rows give a size; the values are once, few, many and, for expanded clones, a class.

D gene: TRBD2; J gene: TRBJ2-1; V gene: TRBV5-4; clone size: NA; CDR3 protein: CASSLGGTSGGDEQFF; CDR3 DNA: TGTGCCAGCAGCTTGGGCGGGACTAGCGGAGGAGATGAGCAGTTCTTC
D gene: NA; J gene: TRBJ1-1; V gene: TRBV5-1; clone size: NA; CDR3 protein: CASSGHLLNTEAFF; CDR3 DNA: TGCGCCAGCAGTGGACATCTACTGAACACTGAAGCTTTCTTT
D gene: TRBD2; J gene: TRBJ2-1; V gene: TRBV4-3; clone size: NA; CDR3 protein: CASSQVLAGGYNEQFF; CDR3 DNA: TGCGCCAGCAGCCAAGTTCTAGCGGGGGGCTACAATGAGCAGTTCTTC
D gene: TRBD1; J gene: TRBJ2-5; V gene: TRBV2; clone size: NA; CDR3 protein: CASNKDRAQETQYF; CDR3 DNA: TGTGCCAGCAATAAGGACAGGGCTCAAGAGACCCAGTACTTC
D gene: TRBD1; J gene: TRBJ1-1; V gene: TRBV6-5; clone size: NA; CDR3 protein: CASSPRGPGTEAFF; CDR3 DNA: TGTGCCAGCAGTCCCAGGGGGCCGGGCACTGAAGCTTTCTTT
D gene: TRBD2; J gene: TRBJ2-3; V gene: TRBV6-2/TRBV6-3; clone size: NA; CDR3 protein: CASSFEGLAGFTDTQYF; CDR3 DNA: TGTGCCAGCAGTTTTGAGGGACTAGCGGGGTTCACAGATACGCAGTATTTT
D gene: NA; J gene: TRBJ2-1; V gene: TRBV30; clone size: NA; CDR3 protein: CAWSPDWNNEQFF; CDR3 DNA: TGTGCCTGGAGCCCGGACTGGAACAATGAGCAGTTCTTC
D gene: TRBD1; J gene: TRBJ1-1; V gene: TRBV6-5; clone size: once; CDR3 protein: CASKGQMMNTEAFF; CDR3 DNA: TGTGCCAGCAAGGGACAGATGATGAACACTGAAGCTTTCTTT
D gene: TRBD1; J gene: TRBJ1-4; V gene: TRBV7-9; clone size: NA; CDR3 protein: CASSLQGGNEKLFF; CDR3 DNA: TGTGCCAGCTCTCTACAGGGGGGTAATGAAAAACTGTTTTTT
D gene: TRBD1; J gene: TRBJ1-6; V gene: TRBV6-2/TRBV6-3; clone size: large; CDR3 protein: CASSRQGQASPLHF; CDR3 DNA: TGTGCCAGCAGTCGACAGGGTCAAGCCTCACCCCTCCACTTT
D gene: TRBD2; J gene: TRBJ2-5; V gene: TRBV19; clone size: NA; CDR3 protein: CASSKGRTSGSRETQYF; CDR3 DNA: TGTGCCAGTAGTAAAGGGAGGACTAGCGGGAGTAGGGAGACCCAGTACTTC
D gene: TRBD1; J gene: TRBJ2-5; V gene: TRBV10-1; clone size: many; CDR3 protein: CASSERLGTGEETQYF; CDR3 DNA: TGCGCCAGCAGCGAGCGGTTAGGGACAGGGGAAGAGACCCAGTACTTC
D gene: NA; J gene: TRBJ1-1; V gene: TRBV12-3/TRBV12-4; clone size: many; CDR3 protein: CASTWTENTEAFF; CDR3 DNA: TGTGCCAGCACCTGGACAGAGAACACTGAAGCTTTCTTT
D gene: NA; J gene: TRBJ2-1; V gene: TRBV14; clone size: NA; CDR3 protein: CASSSQLARSSYNEQFF; CDR3 DNA: TGTGCCAGCAGCAGTCAACTAGCCCGGAGCTCCTACAATGAGCAGTTCTTC
D gene: NA; J gene: TRBJ2-3; V gene: TRBV7-9; clone size: NA; CDR3 protein: CASSPPGTDTQYF; CDR3 DNA: TGTGCCAGCAGTCCCCCGGGCACAGATACGCAGTATTTT
D gene: NA; J gene: TRBJ1-5; V gene: TRBV28; clone size: NA; CDR3 protein: CASSARGVYSNQPQHF; CDR3 DNA: TGTGCCAGCAGTGCCCGGGGGGTTTATAGCAATCAGCCCCAGCATTTT
D gene: NA; J gene: TRBJ1-5; V gene: TRBV5-5; clone size: NA; CDR3 protein: CASSLDSGIRPQHF; CDR3 DNA: TGTGCCAGCAGCTTGGATTCAGGGATCCGGCCCCAGCATTTT
D gene: NA; J gene: TRBJ2-5; V gene: TRBV6-1; clone size: NA; CDR3 protein: CASSEGVGQETQYF; CDR3 DNA: TGTGCCAGCAGTGAGGGGGTTGGACAGGAGACCCAGTACTTC
D gene: NA; J gene: TRBJ2-7; V gene: TRBV19; clone size: NA; CDR3 protein: CASSMQWLTYEQYF; CDR3 DNA: TGTGCCAGTAGTATGCAGTGGTTAACCTACGAGCAGTACTTC
D gene: NA; J gene: TRBJ2-5; V gene: TRBV20-1; clone size: NA; CDR3 protein: CSASGPGVKTQYF; CDR3 DNA: TGCAGTGCTAGTGGCCCGGGGGTGAAGACCCAGTACTTC
D gene: NA; J gene: TRBJ2-1; V gene: TRBV18; clone size: NA; CDR3 protein: CASSLTTGVRIGHNEQFF; CDR3 DNA: TGTGCCAGCTCACTCACAACAGGAGTTCGAATCGGGCACAATGAGCAGTTCTTC
D gene: NA; J gene: TRBJ2-7; V gene: TRBV11-2; clone size: NA; CDR3 protein: CASSRGRGSYEQYF; CDR3 DNA: TGTGCCAGCAGTCGGGGCAGGGGTTCCTACGAGCAGTACTTC
D gene: NA; J gene: TRBJ2-1; V gene: TRBV6-5; clone size: NA; CDR3 protein: CASSDSVAVNEQFF; CDR3 DNA: TGTGCCAGCAGTGACTCGGTAGCTGTAAATGAGCAGTTCTTC
D gene: TRBD1; J gene: TRBJ1-1; V gene: TRBV6-5; clone size: NA; CDR3 protein: CASSRTGTENEAFF; CDR3 DNA: TGTGCCAGCAGTCGGACAGGCACTGAAAATGAAGCTTTCTTT
D gene: TRBD1; J gene: TRBJ2-3; V gene: TRBV6-5; clone size: NA; CDR3 protein: CASSFEGAKTDTQYF; CDR3 DNA: TGTGCCAGCAGTTTTGAGGGGGCGAAGACAGATACGCAGTATTTT
D gene: TRBD2; J gene: TRBJ2-7; V gene: TRBV7-9; clone size: NA; CDR3 protein: CASSLAGTSDYEQYF; CDR3 DNA: TGTGCCAGCAGCTTAGCTGGGACTAGCGACTACGAGCAGTACTTC
D gene: TRBD1; J gene: TRBJ2-5; V gene: TRBV7-9; clone size: NA; CDR3 protein: CASSKRDRVIQETQYF; CDR3 DNA: TGTGCCAGCAGCAAGCGGGACAGGGTAATCCAAGAGACCCAGTACTTC
D gene: NA; J gene: TRBJ2-2; V gene: TRBV10-1; clone size: once; CDR3 protein: CASSESGTLELFF; CDR3 DNA: TGCGCCAGCAGTGAATCGGGTACCTTGGAGCTGTTTTTT
D gene: TRBD2; J gene: TRBJ2-1; V gene: TRBV9; clone size: NA; CDR3 protein: CASSVAGGGSYNEQFF; CDR3 DNA: TGTGCCAGCAGCGTAGCGGGAGGCGGCTCCTACAATGAGCAGTTCTTC
D gene: TRBD2; J gene: TRBJ2-3; V gene: TRBV20-1; clone size: NA; CDR3 protein: CSASNGRPTDTQYF; CDR3 DNA: TGCAGTGCTAGTAACGGGAGGCCCACAGATACGCAGTATTTT
D gene: TRBD1; J gene: TRBJ2-6; V gene: TRBV6-1; clone size: NA; CDR3 protein: CASSDRGMPGANVLTF; CDR3 DNA: TGTGCCAGCAGTGACAGGGGGATGCCCGGGGCCAACGTCCTGACTTTC
D gene: TRBD1; J gene: TRBJ1-6; V gene: TRBV18; clone size: NA; CDR3 protein: CASSPQGVNAPLHF; CDR3 DNA: TGTGCCAGCTCACCGCAGGGGGTGAACGCACCCCTCCACTTT
D gene: NA; J gene: TRBJ2-7; V gene: TRBV30; clone size: NA; CDR3 protein: CAWSWTAGEQYF; CDR3 DNA: TGTGCCTGGAGTTGGACGGCGGGGGAGCAGTACTTC
D gene: NA; J gene: TRBJ1-1; V gene: TRBV7-9; clone size: NA; CDR3 protein: CASSPRGTEAFF; CDR3 DNA: TGTGCCAGCAGCCCGAGGGGGACTGAAGCTTTCTTT
D gene: NA; J gene: TRBJ1-5; V gene: TRBV19; clone size: once; CDR3 protein: CASSISGVVSQPQHF; CDR3 DNA: TGTGCCAGTAGTATATCAGGCGTCGTGAGTCAGCCCCAGCATTTT
D gene: TRBD2; J gene: TRBJ2-3; V gene: TRBV2; clone size: NA; CDR3 protein: CASSERSSGLKRDTQYF; CDR3 DNA: TGTGCCAGCAGTGAAAGGTCTAGCGGGCTCAAGAGAGATACGCAGTATTTT
D gene: TRBD2; J gene: TRBJ2-7; V gene: TRBV5-5; clone size: few; CDR3 protein: CASSFRLAAGEQYF; CDR3 DNA: TGTGCCAGCAGCTTCCGACTAGCGGCGGGCGAGCAGTACTTC
D gene: NA; J gene: TRBJ2-6; V gene: TRBV28; clone size: once; CDR3 protein: CASSLQDGSGANVLTF; CDR3 DNA: TGTGCCAGCAGCCTACAGGACGGCTCTGGGGCCAACGTCCTGACTTTC
D gene: NA; J gene: TRBJ1-4; V gene: TRBV15; clone size: NA; CDR3 protein: CATSSRPPGVGNEKLFF; CDR3 DNA: TGTGCCACCAGCTCGCGTCCTCCAGGGGTAGGGAATGAAAAACTGTTTTTT
D gene: TRBD1; J gene: TRBJ2-1; V gene: TRBV7-9; clone size: NA; CDR3 protein: CASSLSNRGIEQFF; CDR3 DNA: TGTGCCAGCAGCTTAAGTAACAGGGGCATTGAGCAGTTCTTC
D gene: NA; J gene: TRBJ2-7; V gene: TRBV4-3; clone size: NA; CDR3 protein: CASSQQAGTSSYEQYF; CDR3 DNA: TGCGCCAGCAGCCAACAGGCCGGGACAAGCTCCTACGAGCAGTACTTC
D gene: TRBD1; J gene: TRBJ1-1; V gene: TRBV4-3; clone size: NA; CDR3 protein: CASSTRTGLNWDTEAFF; CDR3 DNA: TGCGCCAGCAGCACCCGGACAGGCTTAAATTGGGACACTGAAGCTTTCTTT
D gene: NA; J gene: TRBJ1-2; V gene: TRBV29-1; clone size: NA; CDR3 protein: CSVNRVNGYTF; CDR3 DNA: TGCAGCGTGAACAGGGTTAATGGCTACACCTTC
D gene: NA; J gene: TRBJ2-2; V gene: TRBV7-2; clone size: NA; CDR3 protein: CASSLTTGELFF; CDR3 DNA: TGTGCCAGCAGCTTAACTACCGGGGAGCTGTTTTTT
D gene: NA; J gene: TRBJ1-1; V gene: TRBV7-3; clone size: NA; CDR3 protein: CASSLNGNTEAFF; CDR3 DNA: TGTGCCAGCAGCTTAAACGGGAACACTGAAGCTTTCTTT
D gene: TRBD1; J gene: TRBJ2-4; V gene: TRBV5-4; clone size: once; CDR3 protein: CASKPQGAGQNIQYF; CDR3 DNA: TGTGCCAGCAAGCCACAGGGGGCAGGTCAAAACATTCAGTACTTC
D gene: NA; J gene: TRBJ2-1; V gene: TRBV4-3; clone size: NA; CDR3 protein: CASSRALGSGANSYNEQFF; CDR3 DNA: TGCGCCAGCAGCCGAGCCCTCGGGTCTGGGGCCAACTCCTACAATGAGCAGTTCTTC
D gene: NA; J gene: TRBJ2-7; V gene: TRBV25-1; clone size: once; CDR3 protein: CARRARAENEQYF; CDR3 DNA: TGTGCCCGAAGGGCCAGGGCTGAAAACGAGCAGTACTTC
D gene: NA; J gene: TRBJ1-2; V gene: TRBV9; clone size: NA; CDR3 protein: CASSPGGWYGYTF; CDR3 DNA: TGTGCCAGCAGCCCGGGAGGGTGGTATGGCTACACCTTC
D gene: TRBD1; J gene: TRBJ1-1; V gene: TRBV14; clone size: NA; CDR3 protein: CASSPLEGAYTEAFF; CDR3 DNA: TGTGCCAGCAGCCCCCTGGAGGGGGCTTATACTGAAGCTTTCTTT
D gene: NA; J gene: TRBJ1-2; V gene: TRBV12-3/TRBV12-4; clone size: NA; CDR3 protein: CASSLRGGDGYTF; CDR3 DNA: TGTGCCAGCAGTTTGAGGGGGGGCGATGGCTACACCTTC